The subject of this entry is one T cell receptor (beta chain). Its antigen is as yet unknown. The time point denotes: cycle 4 day 1 (C4D1), after 5 to 7 weeks of nivolumab. Brentuximab vedotin exposure varied, and every patient relapsed after autologous stem cell transplantation. CD8+ T cell isolation from thawed PBMCs was performed by magnetic negative selection. These data come from a study of PD-1 blockade in classical Hodgkin lymphoma. Study background: Patients got intravenous nivolumab 3 mg/kg every 2 weeks. General observations from the study: Newly diagnosed patients had diversity similar to the baseline diversity of complete responders. Healthy donors reportedly exceeded newly diagnosed patients in baseline TCR diversity.

TCRdb's copy holds only in-frame clones and misses some; the assay was immunoSEQ multiplex PCR. In the table there are over 5,500 clones, roughly 67% of which are singletons. Here the sequenced sample was CD8+ T cells from blood, taken before the fourth cycle of nivolumab. This clonotype originated in a human donor with classical Hodgkin lymphoma.

CDR3 sequence (DNA): TGCGCCAGCACCCCAGGGGTGGTAAACACCGGGGAGCTGTTTTTT. Its translation: CASTPGVVNTGELFF. The chain has TRBV5-1 and TRBJ2-2, with D tentatively TRBD1 (6 bases). Germline loops: CDR1 SGHRS, CDR2 YFSETQ. V was shortened by 6 bases and J by 2 bases, with 14 bases between the two germline ends. The CDR3 has 15 amino acids. Complete variable domain (other parts from reference TRBV5-1 and TRBJ2-2): KAGVTQTPRYLIKTRGQQVTLSCSPISGHRSVSWYQQTPGQGLQFLFEYFSETQRNKGNFPGRFSGRQFSNSRSEMNVSTLELGDSALYLCASTPGVVNTGELFFGEGSRLTVL.